The clone carrying this TCR beta chain was detected a few times. Its antigen is unidentified. The data are from a study of T cells in Graves' hyperthyroidism and ophthalmopathy. Study-wide results and limits: Most clonotypes that expanded in the thyroid above 0.001 also showed up in blood.

Per the germline V gene, CDR1 is MNHEY and CDR2 is SVGEGT. This CDR3 region has 13 residues. Trimming cost V 4 bases and J 5 bases, with 8 bases left between them. Amplification of TCR beta CDR3 regions used RNA as the template. HTBI primers were used for first-round RT-PCR of the TCR CDR3. TCRdb reprocessed the multiplex PCR reads with MiXCR, giving one entry per CDR3 protein. The sample lists a few hundred thousand distinct CDR3 sequences, about a sixth occurring once. V gene TRBV6-2 or TRBV6-3 combines with J gene TRBJ2-2, with TRBD1 as a possible D gene (6 bases). Sequenced sample: blood. The origin of this receptor is a woman aged 35 to 49 with Graves' ophthalmopathy. CDR3 sequence reads: CASSWGQTGELFF. CDR3 nucleotide sequence: TGTGCCAGCAGTTGGGGGCAAACCGGGGAGCTGTTTTTT.